Listed below are T cell receptor beta chains from one sample, sequenced in a study of tumor-infiltrating lymphocytes in primary liver carcinoma. TCRdb reanalysed the multiplex PCR reads using MiXCR and keeps one entry per CDR3 protein. This repertoire shows some 38,000 distinct CDR3 sequences, roughly 70% found once; its top ten account for roughly 16%. The specimen sequenced was liver tumor tissue from sampling region 4. These receptors were taken from a man aged 35 to 55 with primary liver carcinoma and hepatitis B virus infection. CDR3s include the opening cysteine and the closing phenylalanine or tryptophan.

V gene,CDR3 protein
TRBV28,CASSPPWLARNTQYF
TRBV6-2/TRBV6-3,CVSGPSDTGELFF
TRBV5-1,CASSLMGRGF
TRBV9,CASRGLLSGANVLTF
TRBV6-1,CASTLPRGMNTEAFF
TRBV5-1,CASSDSMTGHNSPLHF
TRBV5-1,CASSLVVGAEYGYTF
TRBV30,CAWNKQEMDIQYF
TRBV7-9,CAGSSYNGQFF
TRBV19,CASSSTGATGELFF
TRBV11-1,CANGRTLVSPLHF
TRBV12-3/TRBV12-4,CASTRGTVINQPQYF
TRBV28,CASRPQGTETQYF
TRBV12-3/TRBV12-4,CASSPRGLVDYGYTF
TRBV30,CAWSGYGPTLLGYTF
TRBV30,CAWPQLQGFTEAYF
TRBV24-1,CAISDSSLGNTETFF
TRBV30,CAWRGQEDTRELFF
TRBV10-2,CASRTSGSYEQYF
TRBV6-1,CASSTPGLLVGNEQFF
TRBV12-3/TRBV12-4,CASSPRWRTNTGKLFF
TRBV11-2,CASSMGGDRDISLTGANILTF
TRBV10-2,CTSSRDRGIDEQYF
TRBV30,CAWRPGAAYKQYF
TRBV28,CASLGGSGGSTDTHYF
TRBV11-1,CTSSQTLVSPLHF
TRBV28,CASCFQEATQPQHF
TRBV29-1,CGVRPSGRNTETFF
TRBV4-1,CASSLLGVGNEQYF
TRBV7-9,CASSTTGPPYEQYF
TRBV28,CASGFTQSYGYTF
TRBV28,CTSSMDRGVTEAFF
TRBV4-2,CVSSHAGGQGNNKQFF
TRBV28,CASSRSSGGAGANVLTF
TRBV7-9,CASSPRQVNAGELFF
TRBV11-2,CVSSRRTTGNTDTQYF
TRBV7-8,CASSISGYTDMQYF
TRBV11-1,CASSRNKGANYGYTF
TRBV4-2,CASRYAGGQGNNEQFF
TRBV12-5,CASEGTSSYEQYF
TRBV28,CASSLTSGFETQYF
TRBV11-1,CISSSIRTDSQYF
TRBV6-6,CASAWEYSYEHYF